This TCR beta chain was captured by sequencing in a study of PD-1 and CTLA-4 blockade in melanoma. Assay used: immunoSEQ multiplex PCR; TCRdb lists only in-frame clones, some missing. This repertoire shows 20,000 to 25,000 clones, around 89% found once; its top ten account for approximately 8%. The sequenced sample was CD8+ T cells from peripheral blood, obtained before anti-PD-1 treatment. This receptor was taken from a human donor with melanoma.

The CDR3 region is CASSLPGTAYEQYF. CDR3 DNA: TGTGCCAGCAGTCTGCCCGGGACAGCCTACGAGCAGTACTTC. The chain couples TRBV2 to TRBJ2-7, with TRBD1 matching over 7 bases. This CDR3 has 14 amino acids. The V and J ends lost 5 bases and 2 bases, in that order; junction bases with no gene match: 6. Germline V gene sequence: CDR1 SNHLY, CDR2 FYNNEI.